Listed here are 21 T cell receptor beta chains from one sample, sequenced in a study of Ad26.COV2.S vaccination and SARS-CoV-2 variants. The assay was immunoSEQ multiplex PCR, and TCRdb's table has in-frame clones only and misses some. Of some 410,000 clones listed, approximately 92% were seen once; the top ten hold about 1.7%. Treatment in this sample: 15 to 20 received Ad26.COV2.S at low or high dose, single or two shots; roughly 5 received placebo; per-sample allocation not given. Specimen acquisition occurred on day 63 following the initial vaccine or placebo injection. Sequencing was performed on peripheral blood, taken in a trial of Ad26.COV2.S vaccine versus placebo. All receptors derive from a person aged 18-65 years who received the Ad26.COV2.S COVID-19 vaccine or a placebo.

This chain connects TRBV2 to TRBJ2-7; TRBD1 aligns across 11 bases. Germline CDR1 and CDR2: SNHLY and FYNNEI. V was pared by 7 bases and J by 4 bases, with 9 bases of the junction left unmatched. This CDR3 has 15 amino acids. DNA of the CDR3: TGTGCCAGCACCTTAGTCGGGACAGGGGGTTACGAGCAGTACTTC. The encoded protein is CASTLVGTGGYEQYF. Full variable domain (rest looked up from reference TRBV2 and TRBJ2-7): EPEVTQTPSHQVTQMGQEVILRCVPISNHLYFYWYRQILGQKVEFLVSFYNNEISEKSEIFDDQFSVERPDGSNFTLKIRSTKLEDSAMYFCASTLVGTGGYEQYFGPGTRLTVT.

The rearrangement links TRBV5-1 to TRBJ1-1; 8 nucleotides align to TRBD1. The germline gives CDR1 SGHRS, CDR2 YFSETQ. V gave up 4 bases and J gave up 1 base; unmatched junction bases: 3. The CDR3 is made up of 14 amino acids. CDR3 region: CASSGQGGNTEAFF. The CDR3 bases are TGCGCCAGCAGCGGACAGGGAGGGAACACTGAAGCTTTCTTT.

The CDR3 here is CASSFQRSWGTGPYEQYF. For the CDR3, the DNA is TGTGCCAGCAGTTTCCAAAGGTCTTGGGGGACAGGACCCTACGAGCAGTACTTC. The chain recombines TRBV28 with TRBJ2-7; TRBD1 matches 8 bases. With V trimmed by 3 bases and J by 2 bases, 15 bases remained unmatched. The V gene's germline CDR1 is MDHEN and CDR2 SYDVKM. The CDR3 extends over 18 amino acids.

The chain joins TRBV15 to TRBJ1-4; unclear D gene. Germline V gene sequence: CDR1 LNHNV, CDR2 YYDKDF (reference sequence). There are 15 residues in the CDR3. V lost 3 bases to trimming and J lost 3 bases, with 11 bases between them. CDR3 region: CATSRRNSANEKLFF. CDR3 in DNA: TGTGCCACCAGCAGGCGGAACAGTGCTAATGAAAAACTGTTTTTT.

The gene calls are TRBV7-4 and TRBJ2-1, with TRBD2 matching over 11 bases. The CDR3 length is 13 residues. J lost 4 bases, V lost 9 bases, and 2 bases had no gene match. Germline V gives CDR1 SGHVT, CDR2 SQSDAQ. The CDR3 spells CARGTSGYNEQFF. The CDR3 DNA reads TGTGCCAGAGGGACTAGCGGATACAATGAGCAGTTCTTC.

This chain uses TRBV4-1 with TRBJ1-2; possible D gene TRBD1, 5 bases. Germline V gives CDR1 MGHRA, CDR2 YSYEKL. V gave up 0 bases and J gave up 2 bases, with 13 bases separating them. The CDR3 sequence is 16 residues long. CDR3 sequence (DNA): TGCGCCAGCAGCCAAGAAAGGGGTTGGGTCAACTATGGCTACACCTTC. It encodes CASSQERGWVNYGYTF.

The V call is TRBV18, the J call TRBJ1-1; D ambiguous. This CDR3 spans 13 amino acids. Germline CDR1 KGHSH, CDR2 LQKENI. V lost 2 bases, J lost 2 bases, and 6 bases lay in between. The CDR3: CASSPAINTEAFF. CDR3 nucleotide sequence: TGTGCCAGCTCACCAGCCATCAACACTGAAGCTTTCTTT.

The rearrangement uses TRBV20-1 and TRBJ2-5; the D is unclear. The V end was cut by 6 bases, the J end by 1 base, with 3 bases between. The CDR3 consists of 10 residues. The germline V gene encodes CDR1 DFQATT and CDR2 SNEGSKA (reference sequence). The chain's CDR3 is CSAIQETQYF. CDR3 bases: TGCAGTGCAATCCAAGAGACCCAGTACTTC.

The chain is built from TRBV19 and TRBJ2-7; 9 bases map to TRBD1. The CDR3 has 13 residues. V lost 10 bases and J lost 5; bases outside the gene matches: 9. Germline CDR1 LNHDA, CDR2 SQIVND (reference sequence). The CDR3 loop is CATTVTGGDEQYF. The CDR3 DNA is TGTGCCACCACAGTCACAGGGGGCGACGAGCAGTACTTC. Combining the CDR3 with reference TRBV19 and TRBJ2-7 gives the whole variable domain DGGITQSPKYLFRKEGQNVTLSCEQNLNHDAMYWYRQDPGQGLRLIYYSQIVNDFQKGDIAEGYSVSREKKESFPLTVTSAQKNPTAFYLCATTVTGGDEQYFGPGTRLTVT.

The V call is TRBV4-1, the J call TRBJ2-5, with 12 bases that match TRBD1. In germline, CDR1 is MGHRA, CDR2 YSYEKL. V was pared by 3 bases and J by 5 bases, with 4 bases of the junction left unmatched. This CDR3 is 15 amino acids long. The CDR3 here is CASSQGQGAWETQYF. CDR3 in DNA: TGCGCCAGCAGCCAGGGACAGGGGGCTTGGGAGACCCAGTACTTC.

This sequence joins TRBV9 and TRBJ2-1; 8 bases map to TRBD2. Germline V gene data show CDR1 as SGDLS and CDR2 as YYNGEE. The CDR3 has 15 amino acids. With 2 bases clipped from V and 8 bases from J, the junction kept 9 bases outside the gene matches. The CDR3 reads CASSVGGGWFDEQFF. The DNA for the CDR3 is TGTGCCAGCAGCGTCGGCGGGGGGTGGTTTGATGAGCAGTTCTTC.

The chain joins TRBV6-6 to TRBJ2-1, with 13 bases fitting TRBD2. This CDR3 is 17 amino acids long. The ends lost 5 bases at V and 4 bases at J; junction bases unmatched: 8. CDR1 is MNHNY, CDR2 SVGAGI, per germline (reference sequence). The CDR3 sequence: CASSPRLAGGSYNEQFF. CDR3 coding DNA: TGTGCCAGCAGTCCCCGACTAGCGGGGGGCTCTTACAATGAGCAGTTCTTC.

The V call is TRBV6-2 or TRBV6-3, the J call TRBJ2-5, with D maybe TRBD1 (5 bases). V lost 3 bases, J lost 3 bases, and 14 bases lay in between. Germline CDR1 is MNHEY and CDR2 is SVGEGT. The CDR3 extends over 15 amino acids. The CDR3 coding sequence is TGTGCCAGCAGTTATTGGCAGGGTATGGAAGAGACCCAGTACTTC. Translating gives CASSYWQGMEETQYF.

The rearrangement uses TRBV19 and TRBJ1-1, with a weak D call TRBD1 (5 bases). V was pared by 6 bases and J by 0 bases, with 14 bases between. Germline V lookup: CDR1 LNHDA, CDR2 SQIVND (reference sequence). The CDR3 length is 15 residues. The CDR3 nucleotides read TGTGCCAGTAGGGAATCGGGGGAGTTGAACACTGAAGCTTTCTTT. Its protein is CASRESGELNTEAFF. Together with reference TRBV19 and TRBJ1-1, the CDR3 gives the full variable domain: DGGITQSPKYLFRKEGQNVTLSCEQNLNHDAMYWYRQDPGQGLRLIYYSQIVNDFQKGDIAEGYSVSREKKESFPLTVTSAQKNPTAFYLCASRESGELNTEAFFGQGTRLTVV.

The CDR3 sequence: CASSLGLRKETQYF. The CDR3, as DNA: TGTGCCAGCAGCTTAGGGCTGAGGAAGGAGACCCAGTACTTC. The V and J genes are TRBV7-9 and TRBJ2-5; D gene unclear. CDR3 length equals 14 residues. Germline V gene lookup returns CDR1 SEHNR and CDR2 FQNEAQ (reference sequence). Trimming took 1 base from V and 5 from J, leaving 11 bases between them. The complete variable domain, with remaining parts taken from reference TRBV7-9 and TRBJ2-5, reads DTGVSQNPRHKITKRGQNVTFRCDPISEHNRLYWYRQTLGQGPEFLTYFQNEAQLEKSRLLSDRFSAERPKGSFSTLEIQRTEQGDSAMYLCASSLGLRKETQYFGPGTRLLVL.

This chain uses TRBV30 with TRBJ2-7, with D unclear. With 0 bases removed from V and 9 bases from J, the gap between germline ends came to 21 bases. The length of the CDR3 is 15 residues. Per germline, CDR1 GTSNPN and CDR2 SVGIG (reference sequence). The CDR3 spells CAWSVRGPNGWGQYF. CDR3 bases: TGTGCCTGGAGTGTACGAGGACCCAACGGTTGGGGGCAGTACTTC.

This clone was observed once. The chain couples TRBV25-1 to TRBJ2-3; D perhaps matches TRBD1 (5 bases). In germline, CDR1 is MGHDK, CDR2 SYGVNS. The CDR3 covers 14 residues. Between the trimmed V and J ends, which lost 1 base and 2 bases, there was a span of 7 bases. The CDR3 nucleotides are TGTGCCAGCAGTGAATCGGACAACACAGATACGCAGTATTTT. It translates to CASSESDNTDTQYF. Looking up the rest from reference TRBV25-1 and TRBJ2-3 gives the full variable domain: EADIYQTPRYLVIGTGKKITLECSQTMGHDKMYWYQQDPGMELHLIHYSYGVNSTEKGDLSSESTVSRIRTEHFPLTLESARPSHTSQYLCASSESDNTDTQYFGPGTRLTVL.

This rearrangement joins TRBV28 to TRBJ2-2, with a possible D match to TRBD2 (6 bases). This CDR3 comprises 15 residues. V lost 7 bases and J lost 6, with 18 bases in between. From germline, CDR1 is MDHEN and CDR2 SYDVKM. This chain's CDR3 is CASTTEGGPAGELFF. In DNA form, the CDR3 reads TGTGCCAGCACCACGGAAGGAGGGCCCGCCGGGGAGCTGTTTTTT.

The chain has TRBV27 and TRBJ2-2; D is perhaps TRBD2 (5 bases). The CDR3 has 14 amino acids. From germline, CDR1 is MNHEY and CDR2 SMNVEV (reference sequence). The ends were cut back, 1 base at V and 8 bases at J, with 11 bases in the middle. The CDR3 protein is CASSLWASGGELFF. DNA for the CDR3: TGTGCCAGCAGTTTATGGGCCTCGGGAGGGGAGCTGTTTTTT.

The V and J genes are TRBV13 and TRBJ1-6; D ambiguous. The CDR3 is 12 residues long. Looked up from germline, CDR1 is PRHDT and CDR2 is FYEKMQ (reference sequence). The ends were cut back, 3 bases at V and 8 bases at J, with 5 bases in the middle. The CDR3 region has the DNA TGTGCCAGCAGCTTCCCCGATTCACCCCTCCACTTT. Amino acid sequence: CASSFPDSPLHF.

The chain combines TRBV10-3 with TRBJ1-2; D gene uncertain. CDR3 length: 14 amino acids. V shed 3 bases and J shed 4 bases, with 12 bases lying between them. Germline V lookup: CDR1 ENHRY, CDR2 SYGVKD. The CDR3 DNA follows: TGTGCCATCAGTGACTCAGGATCCGTCTATGGCTACACCTTC. Its protein product is CAISDSGSVYGYTF.